This TCR beta chain was captured in a study of cytomegalovirus exposure and HLA in healthy donors. Study-wide background: Genotyping of 400 or so donors showed that over 65% belonged to the Caucasian-associated ancestry cluster.

This clone was seen a handful of times. Its antigen is unidentified. 13 Jbeta primers and 60 Vbeta primers were used for the PCR. Profiling relied on immunoSEQ multiplex PCR, and the TCRdb table lists in-frame clones only, not all of them. Among roughly 150,000 clones listed, roughly 79% were seen once. Study-level findings and limits: The classifier reportedly diagnosed cytomegalovirus status with high sensitivity and specificity.

Sequenced material: PBMCs. This TCR was sampled from a man aged 35-49 years in good health and CMV-seronegative.

This CDR3 is CASSGGFYEQYF. DNA for the CDR3: TGTGCCAGCAGCGGGGGCTTCTACGAGCAGTACTTC. This chain connects TRBV7-9 to TRBJ2-7; D is perhaps TRBD1 (6 bases). V shed 5 bases and J shed 3 bases, with 8 bases lying between them. This CDR3 spans 12 amino acids. Germline values: CDR1 SEHNR, CDR2 FQNEAQ (reference sequence).